The sequence of this TCR beta chain was determined in a study of OX40 agonist ivuxolimab in advanced cancers. About the investigation overall: Ivuxolimab was a fully human IgG2 agonistic monoclonal antibody targeting the costimulatory receptor OX40 (CD134). Partial responses occurred in three dose-escalation patients: two with cutaneous melanoma and one with hepatocellular carcinoma. Of the 52 patients in dose escalation, about 20 had hepatocellular carcinoma, approximately 15 had melanoma, 9 had renal cell carcinoma and 9 had head and neck cancer. The paper covers the monotherapy dose-escalation part of the phase I ivuxolimab trial, which included N = 52 patients. Prior anti-PD-1, anti-PD-L1 or anti-CTLA-4 therapy was permitted, and checkpoint inhibitors had been received by about 37% of dose-escalation patients. In the dose-escalation cohort, 70% to 85% of patients were male, and the mean age was approximately 60 years, with a range of 23 to 79. Intravenous ivuxolimab was administered to patients every 2 weeks at six dose levels: 0.01, 0.1, 0.3, 1.5, 3 and 10 mg/kg. Peripheral TCRbeta sequencing aimed to test whether ivuxolimab altered TCR sequence diversity and caused clonal T-cell expansion.

To sequence the TCRbeta CDR3 region, genomic DNA was isolated from the sorted cells. The immunoSEQ Assay was used to sequence the TCRbeta CDR3 regions. Sourced from immuneACCESS, this table was stored by TCRdb with only in-frame sequences that have V and J called. A share of the clones is absent; for the studies checked, an unresolved V gene accounts for under half, and the remainder has no known explanation. This sample lists around 80,000 clones; 75% to 90% were detected once. The top ten clonotypes cover 2.5% to 3% of the sample. On the study overall, not on this receptor specifically: After ivuxolimab, more expanded clones were found on average in CD8+ T cells than in CD4+ T cells. Low levels of normalized T-cell clonal expansion were also seen in some patients who did not respond. Clonal expansion of both CD4+ and CD8+ blood T cells was observed from baseline to week 6 at doses 0.1 to 3.0 mg/kg. The antigen specificity of the peripheral T cells that underwent clonal expansion was not determined. In the 0.1-3.0 mg/kg groups, partial responders were among the patients with the lowest normalized peripheral clonal expansion, particularly in CD8+ T cells.

Regarding this clone: Its antigen is unknown. The record has no base qualities; no much larger clone is one base away.

Patients with a history of autoimmune disease or receiving systemic immunosuppression were excluded from the trial. Peripheral blood for TCR sequencing was collected from all dose cohorts at baseline, on cycle 4 day 1, and on cycle 7 day 1. Samples were obtained from an open-label, multicenter, first-in-human phase I dose-escalation trial of ivuxolimab. Adults with locally advanced or metastatic melanoma, renal cell carcinoma, hepatocellular carcinoma or head and neck squamous cell carcinoma were enrolled in the trial. CD4+ and CD8+ T cells were sorted separately from peripheral blood before TCR sequencing. The sequencing here drew on CD4+ or CD8+ T cells sorted from blood, taken in a trial of the OX40 agonist ivuxolimab. The clonotype was recovered from an adult with an advanced solid tumor such as melanoma, head and neck, liver or kidney cancer.

The nucleotide sequence is TGTGCCAGCCGCTCCGTGAACCCAGCCTACACAGATACGCAGTATTTT. This codes for CASRSVNPAYTDTQYF. This receptor chain uses TRBV2 and TRBJ2-3; no D gene call is confident. V gives up 8 bases and J gives up 2 bases, and the segment between their germline ends measures 20 bases. Sequences SNHLY (CDR1) and FYNNEI (CDR2) are obtained from the germline V gene. The CDR3, cysteine through phenylalanine, is 16 amino acids long. Solely the CDR3 DNA is kept, with 48 bases framed from the first base.